This TCR beta chain came from a study of blood T cell repertoires in COVID-19. As for the study in general: From the United States, Italy and Spain came samples of acute and convalescent COVID-19.

The germline CDR1 and CDR2 sequences are SGHDT and YYEEEE. The CDR3 is made up of 17 amino acids. The V and J ends lost 3 bases and 0 bases, in that order; junction bases with no gene match: 4. In the study's own analysis: Amplification with reference gene primers provided the estimates of nucleated cell counts. Libraries were prepared by immunoSEQ multiplex PCR; TCRdb keeps only in-frame clonotypes and omits some of them. The V and J calls and clone size are taken from that table; D and trimming were inferred from the DNA. The sample includes 150,000 to 200,000 clones, around 76% of them seen just once. Living in 24 US areas, the participants were between about 18 and 95 years of age.

The sequenced sample consisted of PBMCs or T cells enriched from blood (not recorded which). The J gene is TRBJ2-6, the V gene TRBV5-6, with 9 positions matching TRBD1. The receptor's source is a woman aged 45-59 years with acute COVID-19. The CDR3 DNA sequence: TGTGCCAGCAGCTCGGACAGGGGTGGCTCTGGGGCCAACGTCCTGACTTTC. It is translated as CASSSDRGGSGANVLTF. The complete variable domain, with remaining parts taken from reference TRBV5-6 and TRBJ2-6, reads DAGVTQSPTHLIKTRGQQVTLRCSPKSGHDTVSWYQQALGQGPQFIFQYYEEEERQRGNFPDRFSGHQFPNYSSELNVNALLLGDSALYLCASSSDRGGSGANVLTFGAGSRLTVL.